This TCR beta chain was sequenced in a study of blood T cell repertoires in COVID-19. Study context: Samples came from the United States, Italy and Spain, spanning acute and convalescent COVID-19. Sources were T cells, B-cell-depleted T cells, or PBMCs; the material itself was cDNA or gDNA.

This clone was seen a single time. Original analysis: Cell counts per sample came from amplifying reference gene primers. The repertoire was sequenced with immunoSEQ multiplex PCR; TCRdb's copy has only in-frame clones and lacks some. That table furnishes V, J and clone size, whereas the DNA furnished D and trimming. The data contain over 100,000 clones, approximately 83% of them singletons. Trimming left V 1 base short and J 1 base short, with 5 bases between. CDR1 and CDR2 (germline): SGHVS, FQNEAQ. CDR3 size: 14 residues. This receptor was taken from a woman older than 75 with active or convalescent COVID-19. Sequencing was carried out using peripheral blood. This chain uses TRBV7-8 with TRBJ1-5; no clear D. This CDR3 reads CASSLDGSNQPQHF. The DNA for the CDR3 is TGTGCCAGCAGCTTAGACGGGAGCAATCAGCCCCAGCATTTT. Full variable domain (remainder filled in from reference TRBV7-8 and TRBJ1-5): GAGVSQSPRYKVAKRGQDVALRCDPISGHVSLFWYQQALGQGPEFLTYFQNEAQLDKSGLPSDRFFAERPEGSVSTLKIQRTQQEDSAVYLCASSLDGSNQPQHFGDGTRLSIL.